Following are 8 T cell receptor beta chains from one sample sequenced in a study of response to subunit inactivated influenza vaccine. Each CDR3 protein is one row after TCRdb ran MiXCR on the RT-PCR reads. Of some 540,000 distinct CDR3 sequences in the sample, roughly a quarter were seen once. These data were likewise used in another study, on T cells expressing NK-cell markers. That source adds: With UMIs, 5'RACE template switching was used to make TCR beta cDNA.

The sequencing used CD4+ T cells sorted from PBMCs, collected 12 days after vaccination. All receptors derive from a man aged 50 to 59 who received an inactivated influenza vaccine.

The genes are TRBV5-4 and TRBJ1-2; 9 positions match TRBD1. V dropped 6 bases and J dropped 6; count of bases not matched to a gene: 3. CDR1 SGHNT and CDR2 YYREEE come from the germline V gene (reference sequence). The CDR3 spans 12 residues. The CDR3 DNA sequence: TGTGCCAGCACCCGGACAGGGGATGGCTACACCTTC. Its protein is CASTRTGDGYTF.

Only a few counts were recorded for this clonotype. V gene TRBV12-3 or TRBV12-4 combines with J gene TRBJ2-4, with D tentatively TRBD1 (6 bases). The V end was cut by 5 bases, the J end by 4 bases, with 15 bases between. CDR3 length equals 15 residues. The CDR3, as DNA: TGTGCCAGCAGTCTCACCACAGGGTTTAAAAACATTCAGTACTTC. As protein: CASSLTTGFKNIQYF.

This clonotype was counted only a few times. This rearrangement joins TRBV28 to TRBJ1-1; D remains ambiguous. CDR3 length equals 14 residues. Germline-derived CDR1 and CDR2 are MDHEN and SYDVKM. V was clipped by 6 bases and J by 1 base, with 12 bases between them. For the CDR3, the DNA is TGTGCCAGCAGCAAACGGGGTCGGAACACTGAAGCTTTCTTT. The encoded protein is CASSKRGRNTEAFF.

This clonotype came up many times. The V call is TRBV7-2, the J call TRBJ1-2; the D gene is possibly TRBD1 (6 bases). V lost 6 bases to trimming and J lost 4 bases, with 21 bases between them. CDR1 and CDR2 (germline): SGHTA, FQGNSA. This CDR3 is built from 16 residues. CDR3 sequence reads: CASSQMAGGWGYGYTF. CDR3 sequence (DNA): TGTGCCAGCAGTCAGATGGCTGGGGGCTGGGGCTATGGCTACACCTTC.

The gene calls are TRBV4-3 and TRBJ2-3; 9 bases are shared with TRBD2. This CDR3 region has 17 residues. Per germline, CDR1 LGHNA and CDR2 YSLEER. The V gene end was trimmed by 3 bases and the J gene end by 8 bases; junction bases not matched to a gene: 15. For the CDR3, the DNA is TGCGCCAGCAGCCAGGCCGTAGCGGGGGAGGCGCTGGGTACGCAGTATTTT. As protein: CASSQAVAGEALGTQYF.

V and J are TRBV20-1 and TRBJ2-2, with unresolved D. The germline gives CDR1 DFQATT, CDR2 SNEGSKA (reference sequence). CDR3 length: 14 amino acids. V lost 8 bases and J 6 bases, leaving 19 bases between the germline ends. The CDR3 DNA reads TGCAGTTCCCGTAGATCAGGACGGCCCGGGGAGCTGTTTTTT. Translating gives CSSRRSGRPGELFF.

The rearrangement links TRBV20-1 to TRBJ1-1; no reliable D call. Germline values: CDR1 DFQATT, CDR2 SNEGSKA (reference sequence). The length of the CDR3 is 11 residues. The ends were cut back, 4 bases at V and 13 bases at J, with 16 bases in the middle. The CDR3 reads CSAKSEAKGFF. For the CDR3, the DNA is TGCAGTGCTAAGTCAGAGGCGAAGGGTTTCTTT.

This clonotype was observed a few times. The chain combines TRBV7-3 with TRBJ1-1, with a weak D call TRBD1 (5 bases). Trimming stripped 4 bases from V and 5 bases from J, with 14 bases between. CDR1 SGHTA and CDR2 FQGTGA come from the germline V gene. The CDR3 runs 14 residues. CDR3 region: CASSSGLGGTEAFF. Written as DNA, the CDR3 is TGTGCCAGCAGCTCGGGACTGGGAGGGACTGAAGCTTTCTTT.